One sample yielded the 23 T cell receptor beta chains listed below, sequenced in a study of cytomegalovirus exposure and HLA in healthy donors. This table comes from immunoSEQ multiplex PCR, and its TCRdb copy is limited to in-frame clones, with some not included. The table lists about 74,000 clones, 94% of them singletons. Sequenced input: PBMCs. Receptors originate from a young man in good health and CMV-seropositive.

J is TRBJ2-7 and V is TRBV9, with unresolved D. Trimming took 4 bases from V and 0 from J, leaving 14 bases between them. The germline CDR1 and CDR2 sequences are SGDLS and YYNGEE. The CDR3 contains 15 residues. CDR3 DNA: TGTGCCAGCAGCCCGGATCCACAGAACTCCTACGAGCAGTACTTC. Translation: CASSPDPQNSYEQYF.

This chain uses TRBV7-3 with TRBJ2-1, with TRBD2 matching 7 bases. This CDR3 spans 14 amino acids. Germline assignment: CDR1 SGHTA and CDR2 FQGTGA. Trimming took 1 base from V and 6 from J; bases not matched to a gene: 3. The CDR3 sequence is CASSLSGSGNEQFF. For the CDR3, the DNA is TGTGCCAGCAGCTTAAGCGGGAGCGGCAATGAGCAGTTCTTC. Full variable domain (rest looked up from reference TRBV7-3 and TRBJ2-1): GAGVSQTPSNKVTEKGKYVELRCDPISGHTALYWYRQSLGQGPEFLIYFQGTGAADDSGLPNDRFFAVRPEGSVSTLKIQRTERGDSAVYLCASSLSGSGNEQFFGPGTRLTVL.

The chain links TRBV28 to TRBJ2-1; a weak D match, TRBD2 (6 bases). V lost 8 bases and J lost 5, with 16 bases in between. The CDR3 is 14 residues long. Per the germline V gene, CDR1 is MDHEN and CDR2 is SYDVKM. CDR3: CASSVGGTNNEQFF. The CDR3 DNA is TGTGCCAGCTCGGTGGGGGGAACAAACAATGAGCAGTTCTTC.

The genes are TRBV5-1 and TRBJ1-1; tentative D call: TRBD1 (6 bases). V dropped 0 bases and J dropped 4 bases, with 10 bases sitting between them. CDR3 length: 14 amino acids. The germline V gene encodes CDR1 SGHRS and CDR2 YFSETQ. The CDR3 coding sequence is TGCGCCAGCAGCTTGGAACCAGGGGCCACTGAAGCTTTCTTT. Its protein is CASSLEPGATEAFF. Looking up the rest from reference TRBV5-1 and TRBJ1-1 gives the full variable domain: KAGVTQTPRYLIKTRGQQVTLSCSPISGHRSVSWYQQTPGQGLQFLFEYFSETQRNKGNFPGRFSGRQFSNSRSEMNVSTLELGDSALYLCASSLEPGATEAFFGQGTRLTVV.

The genes are TRBV2 and TRBJ2-7, with TRBD1 identical over 10 bases. J was trimmed by 5 bases and V by 0 bases; bases with no gene match: 4. The CDR3 is 15 residues long. The germline gives CDR1 SNHLY, CDR2 FYNNEI. The CDR3 loop is CASSEADRGLDEQYF. The CDR3 DNA sequence: TGTGCCAGCAGTGAAGCCGACAGGGGGCTTGACGAGCAGTACTTC. Full variable domain (remainder filled in from reference TRBV2 and TRBJ2-7): EPEVTQTPSHQVTQMGQEVILRCVPISNHLYFYWYRQILGQKVEFLVSFYNNEISEKSEIFDDQFSVERPDGSNFTLKIRSTKLEDSAMYFCASSEADRGLDEQYFGPGTRLTVT.

This rearrangement joins TRBV7-8 to TRBJ2-7; 14 bases align to TRBD2. The CDR3 extends over 15 amino acids. Trimming cost V 4 bases and J 4 bases; bases outside gene matches: 3. Germline CDR1 is SGHVS and CDR2 is FQNEAQ. As DNA, the CDR3 is TGTGCCAGCAGCTCGGGGACTAGCGGGAGTTACGAGCAGTACTTC. Protein: CASSSGTSGSYEQYF.

The chain is built from TRBV5-4 and TRBJ2-7, with 9 bases identical to TRBD1. V shed 0 bases, J shed 5 bases, and the junction held 9 bases outside the gene matches. The CDR3 length is 16 residues. CDR1 is SGHNT and CDR2 is YYREEE in the germline V gene (reference sequence). The CDR3 coding sequence is TGTGCCAGCAGCTTGGCCATGGGACAGGGTTCGGACGAGCAGTACTTC. Residues: CASSLAMGQGSDEQYF.

This clone was seen a single time. The chain couples TRBV19 to TRBJ2-7, with 10 positions matching TRBD1. This CDR3 comprises 16 residues. Per the germline V gene, CDR1 is LNHDA and CDR2 is SQIVND (reference sequence). Trimming cost V 6 bases and J 2 bases; bases outside gene matches: 10. The CDR3 is CASSLLQGQGPYEQYF. CDR3 sequence (DNA): TGTGCCAGTAGCTTACTCCAGGGACAGGGGCCCTACGAGCAGTACTTC.

The chain employs TRBV6-6 and TRBJ1-2; D gene unclear. Trimming took off 6 bases at V and 6 bases at J, with 14 bases between the two ends. Per germline, CDR1 MNHNY and CDR2 SVGAGI (reference sequence). The CDR3 contains 13 residues. The CDR3 loop reads CASRYIERDGYTF. The CDR3 bases are TGTGCCAGCAGATACATTGAGAGGGATGGCTACACCTTC.

This chain connects TRBV28 to TRBJ1-5, with unresolved D. CDR3 length: 14 residues. Trimming removed 7 bases from V and 4 bases from J, with 14 bases in between. Germline V gene sequence: CDR1 MDHEN, CDR2 SYDVKM. The CDR3 loop is CASIPWTGNQPQHF. DNA of the CDR3: TGTGCCAGCATACCATGGACGGGGAATCAGCCCCAGCATTTT.

The chain couples TRBV10-3 to TRBJ1-3, with 7 bases identical to TRBD1. The V gene's germline CDR1 is ENHRY and CDR2 SYGVKD. The CDR3 consists of 15 residues. V was clipped by 11 bases and J by 2 bases; unmatched bases: 12. The DNA for the CDR3 is TGTGCCTCCAAAAGCGGGCAGGGGGCTGGAAACACCATATATTTT. Translating it yields CASKSGQGAGNTIYF.

The rearrangement links TRBV19 to TRBJ2-7; weak D call: TRBD1 (6 bases). The germline CDR1 and CDR2 sequences are LNHDA and SQIVND (reference sequence). Trimming cost V 4 bases and J 3 bases, with 13 bases left between them. CDR3 size: 14 residues. The CDR3 DNA sequence: TGTGCCAGTAGTAAGGCCTCAGGGGTCTACGAGCAGTACTTC. This sequence encodes CASSKASGVYEQYF.

As DNA, the CDR3 is TGTGCCAGCAGTACACGGGGAGATGAGCAGTTCTTC. Amino acids: CASSTRGDEQFF. The chain is built from TRBV6-1 and TRBJ2-1; TRBD2 is a possible D gene (5 bases). The V end was cut by 5 bases, the J end by 8 bases, with 10 bases between. The CDR3 is 12 amino acids. Germline lookup yields CDR1 MNHNS and CDR2 SASEGT.

This clone was seen repeatedly, ten times or more. The chain joins TRBV9 to TRBJ2-3; tentatively, D is TRBD2 (6 bases). The CDR3 has 14 residues. Trimming stripped 7 bases from V and 0 bases from J, with 12 bases between. Per the germline V gene, CDR1 is SGDLS and CDR2 is YYNGEE. The DNA of the CDR3 is TGTGCCAGCGCCCGAGCGGGTAGCACAGATACGCAGTATTTT. Translated, it gives CASARAGSTDTQYF. Combining the CDR3 with reference TRBV9 and TRBJ2-3 gives the whole variable domain DSGVTQTPKHLITATGQRVTLRCSPRSGDLSVYWYQQSLDQGLQFLIQYYNGEERAKGNILERFSAQQFPDLHSELNLSSLELGDSALYFCASARAGSTDTQYFGPGTRLTVL.

V and J are TRBV5-8 and TRBJ1-5, with 7 bases aligning to TRBD1. The ends lost 2 bases at V and 5 bases at J; junction bases unmatched: 10. The CDR3 covers 16 residues. The germline V gene has CDR1 SGHTS and CDR2 YDEGEE. DNA for the CDR3: TGTGCCAGCAGCTTACAGGGGTTCCGTCCTGATCAGCCCCAGCATTTT. This codes for CASSLQGFRPDQPQHF.

Notes on this clone: The identical CDR3 is also encoded by other nucleotide sequences in the sample. V is TRBV6-5 and J is TRBJ2-5; 7 bases agree with TRBD2. CDR1 and CDR2 (germline): MNHEY, SVGAGI. J lost 4 bases, V lost 5 bases, and 4 bases had no gene match. This CDR3 region has 13 residues. The CDR3 nucleotides read TGTGCCAGCAGTACGCCGGGAGGAGAGACCCAGTACTTC. It yields the protein CASSTPGGETQYF.

The J gene is TRBJ1-5, the V gene TRBV28, with 7 bases fitting TRBD1. V gave up 3 bases and J gave up 4 bases; unmatched junction bases: 12. The CDR3 contains 17 residues. Germline CDR1 is MDHEN and CDR2 is SYDVKM. This CDR3 is CASSFWLGGVSNQPQHF. The CDR3, as DNA: TGTGCCAGCAGTTTCTGGTTAGGGGGCGTCAGTAATCAGCCCCAGCATTTT.

The CDR3 DNA sequence: TGTGCCAGCAGCTTGGACACCTACGAGCAGTACTTC. Protein: CASSLDTYEQYF. V and J are TRBV5-5 and TRBJ2-7; D unresolved. Germline CDR1 is SGHKS and CDR2 is YYEKEE (reference sequence). Trimming left V 0 bases short and J 2 bases short, with 3 bases between. The CDR3 covers 12 residues.

V gene TRBV7-9 combines with J gene TRBJ2-7, with D possibly TRBD1 on 6 matching bases. This CDR3 has 13 amino acids. The V end was cut by 3 bases, the J end by 5 bases, with 11 bases between. In germline, CDR1 is SEHNR, CDR2 FQNEAQ (reference sequence). The CDR3 region has the DNA TGTGCCAGCAGCTTTCAACAGGGCCACGAGCAGTACTTC. Its protein product is CASSFQQGHEQYF.

V gene TRBV5-1 combines with J gene TRBJ2-2, with a tentative D call TRBD2 (6 bases). V was cut by 1 base and J by 4 bases, with 14 bases left in between. Germline V gives CDR1 SGHRS, CDR2 YFSETQ. The CDR3 covers 16 residues. CDR3 nucleotides: TGCGCCAGCAGCTTGATCCAGACGCGGGGCACCGGGGAGCTGTTTTTT. It specifies CASSLIQTRGTGELFF.

The rearrangement links TRBV29-1 to TRBJ2-7; a weak D match, TRBD1 (5 bases). V lost 6 bases to trimming and J lost 6 bases, with 15 bases between them. Per the germline V gene, CDR1 is SQVTM and CDR2 is ANQGSEA. This CDR3 is 12 amino acids long. CDR3 residues: CSVQQGRREQYF. In nucleotides, the CDR3 is TGCAGCGTCCAGCAGGGTCGCCGCGAGCAGTACTTC.

This sequence joins TRBV5-1 and TRBJ1-4; 7 nucleotides match TRBD1. CDR1 and CDR2 from the germline V gene are SGHRS and YFSETQ. V lost 5 bases to trimming and J lost 3 bases; unmatched junction nucleotides: 4. The length of the CDR3 is 14 residues. The DNA for the CDR3 is TGCGCCAGCAGTTACGGGACAGCTAATGAAAAACTGTTTTTT. Translation: CASSYGTANEKLFF.

The chain combines TRBV19 with TRBJ1-5; 10 positions agree with TRBD1. V was pared by 3 bases and J by 2 bases, with 4 bases of the junction left unmatched. Germline assignment: CDR1 LNHDA and CDR2 SQIVND (reference sequence). This CDR3 region has 16 residues. This chain's CDR3 is CASSMTGGAGNQPQHF. CDR3 nucleotides: TGTGCCAGTAGTATGACAGGGGGCGCCGGCAATCAGCCCCAGCATTTT.